A selection of T cell receptor beta chains follows, all from one sample in a study of cytomegalovirus exposure and HLA in healthy donors. Using immunoSEQ multiplex PCR, the repertoire was profiled, and TCRdb retains in-frame clones only, with some absent. Among 120,000 or so clones listed, roughly 80% were seen once. Material: PBMCs. The receptor source for this set is a female donor in good health and CMV-seropositive. Each CDR3 is given with its conserved first and last residue. A D gene is named only where the DNA matches it firmly. Expanded clones get a size class; other rows say once, few or many, or leave the size out.

V gene	D gene	clone size	J gene	CDR3 DNA	CDR3 protein
TRBV15	.	.	TRBJ1-5	TGTGCCACCAGCAGAACCCGTTTGACAGAATCCAGACAGCCCCAGCATTTT	CATSRTRLTESRQPQHF
TRBV18	TRBD2	.	TRBJ2-2	TGTGCCAGCTCACACCGAGGCGGGGGGATGACCGGGGAGCTGTTTTTT	CASSHRGGGMTGELFF
TRBV9	TRBD2	.	TRBJ2-3	TGTGCCAGCAGCTCTAGCGGGGGGACCTCTGGGGATACGCAGTATTTT	CASSSSGGTSGDTQYF
TRBV4-3	TRBD1	.	TRBJ2-7	TGCGCCAGCAGCCGAGCCCTACAGGGGGCCTACGAGCAGTACTTC	CASSRALQGAYEQYF
TRBV7-9	.	.	TRBJ2-3	TGTGCCAGCAGCTACAGGGATAGCACAGATACGCAGTATTTT	CASSYRDSTDTQYF
TRBV7-8	TRBD2	.	TRBJ2-1	TGTGCCAGCAGGCGGACTAGCGGGGGGGATGAGCAGTTCTTC	CASRRTSGGDEQFF
TRBV7-2	.	.	TRBJ2-5	TGTGCCAGCAGCTTGGGGGGGGCGGGAGAGACCCAGTACTTC	CASSLGGAGETQYF
TRBV7-2	.	.	TRBJ1-5	TGTGCCAGCAGCTTACGGGACTATCAGCCCCAGCATTTT	CASSLRDYQPQHF
TRBV7-8	.	.	TRBJ2-7	TGTGCCAGCAGCTTAGAAGTAGGCGGCCCCTACGAGCAGTACTTC	CASSLEVGGPYEQYF
TRBV19	.	once	TRBJ1-2	TGTGCCAGTAGTATCGACAGGACTTATGGCTACACCTTC	CASSIDRTYGYTF
TRBV4-2	.	.	TRBJ2-3	TGTGCCAGCAGCCAAGAAGAGGGAAGGGTTTCAGATACGCAGTATTTT	CASSQEEGRVSDTQYF
TRBV7-2	.	.	TRBJ2-5	TGTGCCAGCTACGGGACTCCCCAAGAGACCCAGTACTTC	CASYGTPQETQYF
TRBV5-8	.	.	TRBJ1-6	TGTGCCAGCAGCTTGATGGGGGCTAGCTCCTATAATTCACCCCTCCACTTT	CASSLMGASSYNSPLHF
TRBV2	.	.	TRBJ2-7	TGTGCCAGCGGGGTGGCCGGGGACGAGCAGTACTTC	CASGVAGDEQYF
TRBV10-1	.	once	TRBJ2-2	TGCGCCAGCAGTGAACAGACCGGGGAGCTGTTTTTT	CASSEQTGELFF
TRBV9	.	once	TRBJ2-5	TGTGCCAGCAGCGCAAGGCAGGGGATCCAAGAGACCCAGTACTTC	CASSARQGIQETQYF
TRBV6-5	.	.	TRBJ1-5	TGTGCCAGCAGTTACTCGGGTGCGGTATGGCCCCAGCATTTT	CASSYSGAVWPQHF
TRBV10-3	.	once	TRBJ1-1	TGTGCCATCAGGGAACAGATCTACACTGAAGCTTTCTTT	CAIREQIYTEAFF
TRBV5-4	TRBD1	once	TRBJ1-4	TGTGCCAGCAGCGGGGGGCAGGGGGCGATGGAAAAACTGTTTTTT	CASSGGQGAMEKLFF
TRBV7-3	.	.	TRBJ2-1	TGTGCCAGCAGCTCATCGTCAGTTCCCTACAATGAGCAGTTCTTC	CASSSSSVPYNEQFF
TRBV2	.	few	TRBJ1-1	TGTGCCAGCATCGAAGACAGGAACACTGAAGCTTTCTTT	CASIEDRNTEAFF
TRBV6-6	TRBD1	.	TRBJ1-1	TGTGCCAGCAGACTCCGACAGGGGCGCCACACTGAAGCTTTCTTT	CASRLRQGRHTEAFF
TRBV19	TRBD2	.	TRBJ2-5	TGTGCCAGTAGTATAAGAGGACTAGCGGGGAAAGAGACCCAGTACTTC	CASSIRGLAGKETQYF
TRBV7-9	.	.	TRBJ1-1	TGTGCCAGCAGCTACCCCGAGGGGACTGCTTTCTTT	CASSYPEGTAFF
TRBV5-1	TRBD1	.	TRBJ1-5	TGCGCCAGCAGCTTGTTGGGACAGCTAAGCACCCAGCATTTT	CASSLLGQLSTQHF
TRBV27	TRBD1	once	TRBJ1-2	TGTGCCAGCAGGGGGACAGGCACTAACTATGGCTACACCTTC	CASRGTGTNYGYTF
TRBV29-1	TRBD2	.	TRBJ2-7	TGCAGCGTGTCTAGCGGGGCTAAGTACGAGCAGTACTTC	CSVSSGAKYEQYF
TRBV29-1	.	.	TRBJ2-1	TGCAGCGTTGAAGATTCAGCGGCCAGCTCCTACAATGAGCAGTTCTTC	CSVEDSAASSYNEQFF
TRBV6-5	TRBD1	once	TRBJ1-3	TGTGCCAGCAGTTACGCCGGGACAGGGGGAAACACCATATATTTT	CASSYAGTGGNTIYF
TRBV19	.	once	TRBJ2-1	TGTGCCAGTACGACAGGCCCCTACTACAATGAGCAGTTCTTC	CASTTGPYYNEQFF
TRBV7-6	.	.	TRBJ1-6	TGTGCCAGCAGCTTAAGACCAGGATCGGATTCACCCCTCCACTTT	CASSLRPGSDSPLHF
TRBV11-2	TRBD1	.	TRBJ2-5	TGTGCCAGCAGCCTATGGGACAGCATTCAAGAGACCCAGTACTTC	CASSLWDSIQETQYF
TRBV27	.	.	TRBJ1-2	TGTGCCAGCAGTCCCAGCGCTAACTATGGCTACACCTTC	CASSPSANYGYTF
TRBV29-1	.	.	TRBJ1-1	TGCAGCGTCTGGACAGCCAGCACTGAAGCTTTCTTT	CSVWTASTEAFF
TRBV7-8	.	.	TRBJ1-2	TGTGCCAGCAGCTTCGGCAGGGAGGGAGGCTACACCTTC	CASSFGREGGYTF
TRBV5-1	TRBD2	.	TRBJ2-3	TGCGCCAGCAAACCGACTAGCGGGAGCACAGATACGCAGTATTTT	CASKPTSGSTDTQYF
TRBV2	.	once	TRBJ1-4	TGTGCCAGCAGTGGACGGGTGGATGACAGTGCAACTAATGAAAAACTGTTTTTT	CASSGRVDDSATNEKLFF
TRBV5-6	.	.	TRBJ1-2	TGTGCCAGCAGCCGTGACAAATTAGGACAGCGTGGCTACACCTTC	CASSRDKLGQRGYTF
TRBV6-6	.	.	TRBJ1-5	TGTGCCAGCACCTTACGGGTTAGCAATCAGCCCCAGCATTTT	CASTLRVSNQPQHF
TRBV6-5	TRBD1	.	TRBJ1-1	TGTGCCAGCAGTCCCGCAGGGGGCCTGAACACTGAAGCTTTCTTT	CASSPAGGLNTEAFF
TRBV13	.	.	TRBJ2-3	TGTGCCAGCAGCCGCGCCCCTGGAGGGTTCCCAGATACGCAGTATTTT	CASSRAPGGFPDTQYF
TRBV6-6	.	.	TRBJ1-2	TGTGCCAGCAGGCCCACAGGGACTAACTATGGCCACACCTTC	CASRPTGTNYGHTF
TRBV10-3	.	.	TRBJ2-7	TGTGCCATCAGAGACACTAGTTACGAGCAGTACTTC	CAIRDTSYEQYF
TRBV6-4	.	few	TRBJ2-1	TGTGCCAGCAGTGACGCCAGGGCCCCCTACAATGAGCAGTTCTTC	CASSDARAPYNEQFF
TRBV19	TRBD1	.	TRBJ1-4	TGTGCCAGTAGTACCCGACAGGGTACATACAACAATGAAAAACTGTTTTTT	CASSTRQGTYNNEKLFF
TRBV28	TRBD1	.	TRBJ1-2	TGTGCCAGCAATCGATTTAAACAGGGGGATGGCTACACCTTC	CASNRFKQGDGYTF
TRBV5-1	.	.	TRBJ2-3	TGCGCCAGCAGCCTTGGGGGCGCGGGAGATACGCAGTATTTT	CASSLGGAGDTQYF
TRBV5-1	.	.	TRBJ1-1	TGCGCCAGCAGCTTGGAAGGACAGGAAGCTTTCTTT	CASSLEGQEAFF
TRBV10-3	.	.	TRBJ1-1	TGTGCCGGTAGGGTCAGGGTGGACGCTGAAGCTTTCTTT	CAGRVRVDAEAFF
TRBV2	.	.	TRBJ1-1	TGTGCCAGCAGTGATGGAAGTCGAGGCACTGAAGCTTTCTTT	CASSDGSRGTEAFF
TRBV4-2	.	few	TRBJ2-7	TGTGCCAGCAGCCAAGGGAGAGTATCGGACGAGCAGTACTTC	CASSQGRVSDEQYF
TRBV2	.	.	TRBJ1-2	TGTGCCAGCAGTGGGGCAGGACACGGTGGTGGCTACACCTTC	CASSGAGHGGGYTF
TRBV6-1	.	.	TRBJ2-6	TGTGCCAGCATAGCCAGTCACTCTGGGGCCAACGTCCTGACTTTC	CASIASHSGANVLTF
TRBV30	.	.	TRBJ1-2	TGTGCCTGGAGTGTTTTTGCAGGGTATGGCTACACCTTC	CAWSVFAGYGYTF
TRBV7-9	.	.	TRBJ2-5	TGTGCCAGCGGGTTAGCAGCACAAGAGACCCAGTACTTC	CASGLAAQETQYF